A selection of T cell receptor beta chains follows, all from one sample in a study of blood T cell repertoires in COVID-19. TCRdb's copy holds only in-frame clones and misses some; the assay was immunoSEQ multiplex PCR. Seen here are approximately 200,000 clones, just under 90% observed once, and the top ten hold 1.2%. The sequencing input was PBMCs or T cells enriched from blood (not recorded which). The source of these receptors is a young man who had recovered from COVID-19. CDR3s include the opening cysteine and the closing phenylalanine or tryptophan. A D gene is named only where the DNA matches it firmly. Clone size, where shown, is once, few, many, or a class for clones that have expanded.

TRBV5-6	.	TRBJ2-7	.	TGTGCCAGCAGCTTGTTTCAGGGTTGGAACGAGCAGTACTTC	CASSLFQGWNEQYF
TRBV23-1	TRBD1	TRBJ2-1	.	TGCGCCAGCAGTCCCCCGGGACAGGCCCTGAATGAGCAGTTCTTC	CASSPPGQALNEQFF
TRBV30	TRBD1	TRBJ1-6	.	TGTGCCTGGAGTCAGGGGGCGAATTCACCCCTCCACTTT	CAWSQGANSPLHF
TRBV12-3/TRBV12-4	TRBD1	TRBJ1-1	.	TGTGCCAGCAGTTTGGACAGGGGCGCTGAAGCTTTCTTT	CASSLDRGAEAFF
TRBV6-6	.	TRBJ2-5	.	TGTGCCAGTACCCCCGAGGGACGGGGGCAAGAGACCCAGTACTTC	CASTPEGRGQETQYF
TRBV7-8	TRBD1	TRBJ2-1	.	TGTGCCAGCAGCTTAGGGGACAGGGGTACTGGAAGCTCCTACAATGAGCAGTTCTTC	CASSLGDRGTGSSYNEQFF
TRBV28	TRBD1	TRBJ2-3	.	TGTGCCAGCCGACATAGGACAGGGGCGGCAGATACGCAGTATTTT	CASRHRTGAADTQYF
TRBV27	.	TRBJ1-6	few	TGTGCCAGCAGTCCCCTCTCGCGGGGTTTGGATAATTCACCCCTCCACTTT	CASSPLSRGLDNSPLHF
TRBV7-2	.	TRBJ1-6	.	TGTGCCAGCAGCCGTTTGGGCAGGGCCAATTCACCCCTCCACTTT	CASSRLGRANSPLHF
TRBV28	.	TRBJ2-5	once	TGTGCCAGCAGTTCCCCGGTAGGGGGCCAAGAGACCCAGTACTTC	CASSSPVGGQETQYF
TRBV3-1/TRBV3-2	.	TRBJ1-3	.	TGTGCCAGCAGCCAGAGCCAGGCTGGAAACACCATATATTTT	CASSQSQAGNTIYF
TRBV12-5	.	TRBJ2-7	.	TGTGCTAGTGGTTTGGTAAATAAGCCAGGGCACGGGCAGTACTTC	CASGLVNKPGHGQYF
TRBV28	.	TRBJ1-2	.	TGTGCCAGCAGCTATCCCCCGGGGGGCGGCTATGGCTACACCTTC	CASSYPPGGGYGYTF
TRBV5-1	.	TRBJ2-5	.	TGCGCCAGCAGTTTTTTCAATGCGGAGACCCAGTACTTC	CASSFFNAETQYF
TRBV7-9	TRBD1	TRBJ1-1	few	TGTGCCAGCAGTCAAGGGGGCAGGGTACTATTCTTT	CASSQGGRVLFF
TRBV5-1	.	TRBJ1-5	.	TGCGCCAGCAGCTTGTCGGGTTATAGCAATCAGCCCCAGCATTTT	CASSLSGYSNQPQHF
TRBV6-5	TRBD2	TRBJ2-5	.	TGTGCCAGCAGTCTAGCGGGAGGGCCTTGGGAGACCCAGTACTTC	CASSLAGGPWETQYF
TRBV15	.	TRBJ2-2	.	TGTGCCACCAGCAGAGATTGGGCGACCGGGGAGCTGTTTTTT	CATSRDWATGELFF
TRBV14	.	TRBJ2-1	.	TGTGCCAGCAGCCAAAGGGAGAGGGCTTTCTACAATGAGCAGTTCTTC	CASSQRERAFYNEQFF
TRBV4-3	TRBD2	TRBJ2-7	.	TGCGCCAGCAGCCAAGATGTGTCGGGGGGGTACTACGAGCAGTACTTC	CASSQDVSGGYYEQYF
TRBV10-1	.	TRBJ2-3	.	TGCGCCAGCAGTGATTGGGGGCATGGCACAGATACGCAGTATTTT	CASSDWGHGTDTQYF
TRBV21-1	.	TRBJ2-3	.	TGTGCCAGCAGCAAACAGGGGGTAAGCACAGATACGCAGTATTTT	CASSKQGVSTDTQYF
TRBV5-4	TRBD1	TRBJ2-7	.	TGTGCCAGCAGCTTGGATGGGACAGGGGGCGCGAGGGACCCTTACGAGCAGTACTTC	CASSLDGTGGARDPYEQYF
TRBV6-5	TRBD1	TRBJ1-2	few	TGTGCCAGCAGCTTTGACAGGGGCTATGGCTACACCTTC	CASSFDRGYGYTF
TRBV11-2	TRBD1	TRBJ1-5	.	TGTGCCAGCAGCCGGACAGGGACGAGCAATCAGCCCCAGCATTTT	CASSRTGTSNQPQHF
TRBV4-2	TRBD1	TRBJ1-2	.	TGTGCCAGCAGCCAACATGACAGGGGCGATGGCTACACCTTC	CASSQHDRGDGYTF
TRBV28	TRBD1	TRBJ2-6	.	TGTGCCAGCGGGACAGCCAGTTCTGGGGCCAACGTCCTGACTTTC	CASGTASSGANVLTF
TRBV4-1	.	TRBJ1-5	.	TGCGCCAGCAGCCAAGTCCTTAATCAGCCCCAGCATTTT	CASSQVLNQPQHF
TRBV6-5	.	TRBJ1-5	.	TGTGCCAGCAGTTACAGTGGTACGTCGGATCAGCCCCAGCATTTT	CASSYSGTSDQPQHF
TRBV18	TRBD1	TRBJ1-1	once	TGTGCCAGCTCACGGGACAGGGTGTTGGACACTGAAGCTTTCTTT	CASSRDRVLDTEAFF
TRBV2	TRBD2	TRBJ2-3	.	TGTGCCAGCAGTGATGGGCGGCTAGCGGGGAGCACAGATACGCAGTATTTT	CASSDGRLAGSTDTQYF
TRBV24-1	TRBD1	TRBJ2-1	.	TGTGCCACCAGTGATCCCGGACAGGGGGACTACAATGAGCAGTTCTTC	CATSDPGQGDYNEQFF
TRBV9	.	TRBJ2-3	.	TGTGCCAGCAGCACCTACAGCGATACGCAGTATTTT	CASSTYSDTQYF
TRBV19	.	TRBJ1-1	many	TGTGCCAGTAGTATACACAGACAGACGATCCGGAACACTGAAGCTTTCTTT	CASSIHRQTIRNTEAFF
TRBV7-9	TRBD1	TRBJ1-2	once	TGTGCCAGCAGTTCACATTTCGGGCCGAGGACAGGGGATTCTGGCTACACCTTC	CASSSHFGPRTGDSGYTF
TRBV21-1	.	TRBJ1-5	once	TGTGCCAGCAGCTCGGAAGGGGGCAATCAGCCCCAGCATTTT	CASSSEGGNQPQHF
TRBV5-6	.	TRBJ1-4	.	TGTGCCAGCAGCTTTGTCGCGACTAATGAAAAACTGTTTTTT	CASSFVATNEKLFF
TRBV4-1	TRBD1	TRBJ2-5	.	TGCGCCAGCAGCCAAGAGTATCGAGGGACAGGGGAAACAGAGACCCAGTACTTC	CASSQEYRGTGETETQYF
TRBV28	TRBD1	TRBJ1-2	once	TGTGCCAGCAGTTTACCCACTCACGACAGGGTCTACACCTTC	CASSLPTHDRVYTF
TRBV14	TRBD1	TRBJ1-1	once	TGTGCCAGCAGCCAAACAGGGGGTACTAGAAAGACTGAAGCTTTCTTT	CASSQTGGTRKTEAFF
TRBV4-1	TRBD1	TRBJ1-1	.	TGCGCCAGCAGCCAAGATCGGGACAGGGGGCGGAAGGGAAACACTGAAGCTTTCTTT	CASSQDRDRGRKGNTEAFF
TRBV19	TRBD1	TRBJ1-1	.	TGTGCCAGTAGTATCGGTCGGGACAGGGGGAGCATGAACACTGAAGCTTTCTTT	CASSIGRDRGSMNTEAFF
TRBV9	.	TRBJ2-2	.	TGTGCCAGCAGCGTAGCAGGGTTTGCCGGGGAGCTGTTTTTT	CASSVAGFAGELFF
TRBV7-8	TRBD2	TRBJ2-2	few	TGTGCCAGCAGCTACCCTAGCGGGGGGACCATTACCGGGGAGCTGTTTTTT	CASSYPSGGTITGELFF
TRBV10-2	TRBD1	TRBJ1-5	.	TGCGCCAGCAGTGAGCTCGGGACAGGCAATCAGCCCCAGCATTTT	CASSELGTGNQPQHF
TRBV7-2	TRBD1	TRBJ1-5	.	TGTGCCAGCAGCTTAAAGGGGGCCGGCAATCAGCCCCAGCATTTT	CASSLKGAGNQPQHF
TRBV7-9	TRBD2	TRBJ2-7	.	TGTGCCAGCAGCCCTGAACTAGCGGGTTTCTACGAGCAGTACTTC	CASSPELAGFYEQYF
TRBV5-4	.	TRBJ1-3	.	TGTGCCAGCAGCTTGGCAGACAGGGGAAACACCATATATTTT	CASSLADRGNTIYF
TRBV3-1/TRBV3-2	TRBD2	TRBJ2-1	.	TGTGCCAGCAGCCAAGAACTCGGGACTAGCGGGAGGTTAAATGAGCAGTTCTTC	CASSQELGTSGRLNEQFF
TRBV5-1	.	TRBJ2-7	once	TGCGCCAGCAGCTTAATCGTGGGCCCCTACGAGCAGTACTTC	CASSLIVGPYEQYF